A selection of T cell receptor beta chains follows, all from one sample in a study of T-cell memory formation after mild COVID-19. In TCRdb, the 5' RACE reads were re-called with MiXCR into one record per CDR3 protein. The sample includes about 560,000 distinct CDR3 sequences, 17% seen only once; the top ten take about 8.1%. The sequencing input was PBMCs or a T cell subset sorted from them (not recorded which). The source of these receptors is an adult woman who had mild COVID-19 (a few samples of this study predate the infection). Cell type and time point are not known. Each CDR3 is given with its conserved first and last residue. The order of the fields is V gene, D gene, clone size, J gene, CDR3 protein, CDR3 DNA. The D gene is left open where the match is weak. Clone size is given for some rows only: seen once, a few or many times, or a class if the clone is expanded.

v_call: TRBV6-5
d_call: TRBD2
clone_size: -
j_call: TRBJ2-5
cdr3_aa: CASSPTGWSGGALETQYF
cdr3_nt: TGTGCCAGCAGCCCTACAGGTTGGAGCGGGGGGGCCCTGGAGACCCAGTACTTC

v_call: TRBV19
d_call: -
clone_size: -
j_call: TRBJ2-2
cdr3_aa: CASIRGGPFTGELFF
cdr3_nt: TGTGCCAGTATCAGAGGGGGGCCATTTACCGGGGAGCTGTTTTTT

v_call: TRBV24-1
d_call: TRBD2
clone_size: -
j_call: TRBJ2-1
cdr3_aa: CATSDSTLAGRHNEQFF
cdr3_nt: TGTGCCACCAGTGACTCCACGCTAGCGGGGCGCCACAATGAGCAGTTCTTC

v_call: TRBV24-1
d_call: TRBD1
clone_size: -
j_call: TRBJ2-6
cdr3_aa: CATSDAPPGQGVSGANVLTF
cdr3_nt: TGTGCCACCAGTGATGCCCCCCCGGGACAGGGGGTGTCTGGGGCCAACGTCCTGACTTTC

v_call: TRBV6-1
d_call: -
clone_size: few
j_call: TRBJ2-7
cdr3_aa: CASSGWLATSYEQYF
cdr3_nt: TGTGCCAGCAGTGGTTGGTTGGCAACCTCCTACGAGCAGTACTTC

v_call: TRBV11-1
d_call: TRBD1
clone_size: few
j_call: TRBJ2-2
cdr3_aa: CASSPQGAAAGELFF
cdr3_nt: TGTGCCAGCAGCCCACAGGGGGCGGCGGCCGGGGAGCTGTTTTTT

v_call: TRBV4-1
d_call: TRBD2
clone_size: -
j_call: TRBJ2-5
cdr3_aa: CASSQGLAGSPLGETQYF
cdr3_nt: TGCGCCAGCAGCCAAGGACTAGCGGGGTCCCCCTTGGGAGAGACCCAGTACTTC

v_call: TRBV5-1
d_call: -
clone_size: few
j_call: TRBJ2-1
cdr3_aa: CASSPRQEVTYNEQFF
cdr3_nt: TGCGCCAGCAGCCCAAGACAGGAAGTCACCTACAATGAGCAGTTCTTC

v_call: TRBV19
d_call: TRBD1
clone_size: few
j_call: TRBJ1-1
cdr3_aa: CASRSTGGVTEAFF
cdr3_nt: TGTGCCAGTAGGAGCACAGGGGGGGTCACTGAAGCTTTCTTT

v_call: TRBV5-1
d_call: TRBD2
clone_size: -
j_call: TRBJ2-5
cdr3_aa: CASSLAGGRLAETQYF
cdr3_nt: TGCGCCAGCAGCTTGGCCGGGGGGAGATTGGCAGAGACCCAGTACTTC

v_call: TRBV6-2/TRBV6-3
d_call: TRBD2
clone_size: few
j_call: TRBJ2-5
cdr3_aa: CASSPGLLAGDGETQYF
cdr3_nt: TGTGCCAGCAGCCCGGGCCTGCTAGCGGGAGACGGGGAGACCCAGTACTTC

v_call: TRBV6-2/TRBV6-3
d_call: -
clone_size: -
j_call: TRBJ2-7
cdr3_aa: CATMDPVPYEQYF
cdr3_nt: TGTGCCACCATGGACCCCGTCCCCTACGAGCAGTACTTC

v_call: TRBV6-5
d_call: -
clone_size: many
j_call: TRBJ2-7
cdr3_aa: CASSDRTAPYEQYF
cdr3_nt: TGTGCCAGCAGTGATCGGACAGCACCCTACGAGCAGTACTTC

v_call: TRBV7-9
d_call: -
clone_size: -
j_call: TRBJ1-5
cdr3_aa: CASSLGSGGGRGNQPQHF
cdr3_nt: TGTGCCAGCAGCTTAGGATCCGGTGGGGGGAGAGGCAATCAGCCCCAGCATTTT

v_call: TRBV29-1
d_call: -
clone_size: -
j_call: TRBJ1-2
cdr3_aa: CSVVSPGSNYGYTF
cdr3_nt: TGCAGCGTTGTATCGCCAGGCTCTAACTATGGCTACACCTTC

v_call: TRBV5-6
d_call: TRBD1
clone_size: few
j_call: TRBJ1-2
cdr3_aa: CASSPGTGLGFGYTF
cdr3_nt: TGTGCCAGCAGCCCGGGGACAGGGTTAGGGTTTGGCTACACCTTC

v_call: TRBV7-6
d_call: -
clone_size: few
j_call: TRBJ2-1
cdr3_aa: CASSLAGHQSYNEQFF
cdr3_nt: TGTGCCAGCAGCTTAGCCGGCCACCAATCATACAATGAGCAGTTCTTC

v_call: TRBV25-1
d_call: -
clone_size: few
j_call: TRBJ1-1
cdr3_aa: CASSPLRGLNTEAFF
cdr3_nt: TGTGCCAGCAGTCCCCTGAGGGGCTTGAACACTGAAGCTTTCTTT

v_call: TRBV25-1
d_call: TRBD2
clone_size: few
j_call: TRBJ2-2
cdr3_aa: CASSGTSWNTGELFF
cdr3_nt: TGTGCCAGCTCTGGGACTAGCTGGAACACCGGGGAGCTGTTTTTT

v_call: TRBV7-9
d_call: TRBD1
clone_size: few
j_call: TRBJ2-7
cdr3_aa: CASSLGQGAEQYF
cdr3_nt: TGTGCCAGCAGCTTAGGACAGGGTGCCGAGCAGTACTTC

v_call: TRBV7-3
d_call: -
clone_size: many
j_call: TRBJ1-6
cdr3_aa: CASSLDGTADSPLHF
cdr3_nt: TGTGCCAGCAGCTTAGATGGGACGGCCGATTCACCCCTCCACTTT

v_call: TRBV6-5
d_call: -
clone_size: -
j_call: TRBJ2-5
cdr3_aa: CASSLTGPSTGETQYF
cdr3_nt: TGTGCCAGCAGTCTGACGGGGCCCTCCACGGGAGAGACCCAGTACTTC

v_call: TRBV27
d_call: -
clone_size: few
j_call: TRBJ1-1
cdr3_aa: CASRAGTTTEAFF
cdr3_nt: TGTGCCAGCAGAGCCGGGACAACCACTGAAGCTTTCTTT

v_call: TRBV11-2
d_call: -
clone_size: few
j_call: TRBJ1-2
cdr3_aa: CASSLDRDGLIGYTF
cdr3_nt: TGTGCCAGCAGCTTAGACAGGGATGGGCTTATTGGCTACACCTTC

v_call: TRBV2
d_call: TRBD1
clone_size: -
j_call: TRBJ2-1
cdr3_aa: CASSWTGTVDEQFF
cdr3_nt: TGTGCCAGCAGCTGGACAGGGACGGTGGATGAGCAGTTCTTC

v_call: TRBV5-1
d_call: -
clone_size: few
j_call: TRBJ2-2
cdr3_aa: CASSLDDRLLGELFF
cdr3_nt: TGCGCCAGCAGCTTGGATGACAGATTACTCGGGGAGCTGTTTTTT

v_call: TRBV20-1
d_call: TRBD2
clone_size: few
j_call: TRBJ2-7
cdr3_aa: CSARRGGDAYEQYF
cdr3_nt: TGCAGTGCTAGACGGGGAGGGGATGCCTACGAGCAGTACTTC

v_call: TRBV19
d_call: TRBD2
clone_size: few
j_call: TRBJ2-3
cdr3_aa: CASSIVGREITDTQYF
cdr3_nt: TGTGCCAGTAGTATAGTTGGGCGGGAGATCACAGATACGCAGTATTTT

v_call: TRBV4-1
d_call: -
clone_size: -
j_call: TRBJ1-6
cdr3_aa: CASSQGEQGGSPLHF
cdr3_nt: TGCGCCAGCAGCCAAGGGGAACAGGGCGGGTCACCCCTCCACTTT

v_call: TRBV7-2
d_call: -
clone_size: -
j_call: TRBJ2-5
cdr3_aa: CASSKGGGGETQYF
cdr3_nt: TGTGCCAGCAGCAAAGGGGGGGGCGGAGAGACCCAGTACTTC

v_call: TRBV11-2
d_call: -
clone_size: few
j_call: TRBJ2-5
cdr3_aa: CASSPAGRETQYF
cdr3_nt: TGTGCCAGCAGCCCGGCGGGTAGGGAGACCCAGTACTTC

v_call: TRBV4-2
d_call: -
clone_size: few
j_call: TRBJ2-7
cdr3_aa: CASSQEWTKGSYEQYF
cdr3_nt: TGTGCCAGCAGCCAAGAATGGACTAAGGGGTCCTACGAGCAGTACTTC

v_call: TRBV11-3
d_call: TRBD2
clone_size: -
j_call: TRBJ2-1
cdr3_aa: CASSSRGLAGENNEQFF
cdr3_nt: TGTGCCAGCAGCTCCAGGGGACTAGCGGGAGAGAACAATGAGCAGTTCTTC

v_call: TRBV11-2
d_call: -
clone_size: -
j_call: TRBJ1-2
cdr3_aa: CASKTAGGLGGYTF
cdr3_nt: TGTGCCAGCAAAACCGCGGGGGGGCTGGGTGGCTACACCTTC

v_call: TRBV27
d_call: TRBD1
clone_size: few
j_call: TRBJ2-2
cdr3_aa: CASSPYRGPNTGELFF
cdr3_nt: TGTGCCAGCAGTCCTTACAGGGGCCCGAACACCGGGGAGCTGTTTTTT

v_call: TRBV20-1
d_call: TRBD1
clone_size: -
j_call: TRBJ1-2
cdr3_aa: CSVSGQGGGYTF
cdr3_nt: TGCAGTGTTTCGGGACAGGGAGGTGGCTACACCTTC

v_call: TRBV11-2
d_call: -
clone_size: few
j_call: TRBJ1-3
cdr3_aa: CASSLGADSGNTIYF
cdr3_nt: TGTGCCAGCAGCTTAGGGGCGGACTCTGGAAACACCATATATTTT

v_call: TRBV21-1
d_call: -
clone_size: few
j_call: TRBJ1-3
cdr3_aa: CASSKAQGTGNTIYF
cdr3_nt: TGTGCCAGCAGCAAAGCGCAGGGGACTGGAAACACCATATATTTT

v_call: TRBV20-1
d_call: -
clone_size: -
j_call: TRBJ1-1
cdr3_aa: CSASRLNTEAFF
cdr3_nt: TGCAGTGCTAGTAGGTTGAACACTGAAGCTTTCTTT

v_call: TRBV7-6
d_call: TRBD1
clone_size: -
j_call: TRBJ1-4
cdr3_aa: CASSLAQRLGQGIEKLFF
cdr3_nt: TGTGCCAGCAGCCTAGCTCAGAGACTGGGACAGGGAATTGAAAAACTGTTTTTT

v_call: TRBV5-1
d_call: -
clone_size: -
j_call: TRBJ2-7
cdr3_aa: CASSLDGVRTIDEQYF
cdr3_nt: TGCGCCAGCAGCTTGGACGGTGTCCGGACTATAGACGAGCAGTACTTC

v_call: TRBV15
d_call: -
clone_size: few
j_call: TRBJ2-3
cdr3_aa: CATSRQGLDTQYF
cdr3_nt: TGTGCCACCAGCAGGCAGGGTCTAGATACGCAGTATTTT

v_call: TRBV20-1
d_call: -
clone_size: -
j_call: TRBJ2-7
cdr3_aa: CSARVLAGYEQYF
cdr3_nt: TGCAGTGCTAGAGTGCTAGCAGGTTACGAGCAGTACTTC

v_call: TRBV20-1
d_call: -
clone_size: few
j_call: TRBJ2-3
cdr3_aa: CSARTGDTDTQYF
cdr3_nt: TGCAGTGCTAGAACGGGGGATACAGATACGCAGTATTTT

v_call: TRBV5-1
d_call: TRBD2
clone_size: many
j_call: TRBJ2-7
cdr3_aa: CASSWRTSGDEQYF
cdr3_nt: TGCGCCAGCAGCTGGAGGACTAGCGGGGACGAGCAGTACTTC

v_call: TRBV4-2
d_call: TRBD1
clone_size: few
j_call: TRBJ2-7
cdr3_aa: CASSQEARGPYEQYF
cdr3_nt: TGTGCCAGCAGCCAAGAAGCCAGGGGGCCCTACGAGCAGTACTTC

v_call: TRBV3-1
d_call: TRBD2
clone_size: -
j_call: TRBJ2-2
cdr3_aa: CASSQLTSGRNTGELFF
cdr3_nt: TGTGCCAGCAGCCAACTGACTAGCGGGAGGAACACCGGGGAGCTGTTTTTT

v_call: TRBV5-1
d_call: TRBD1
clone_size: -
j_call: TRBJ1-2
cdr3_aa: CASSLEGTDYGYTF
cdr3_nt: TGCGCCAGCAGCTTGGAGGGGACAGACTATGGCTACACCTTC

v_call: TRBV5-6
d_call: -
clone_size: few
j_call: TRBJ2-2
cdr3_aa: CASSWVNTGELFF
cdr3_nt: TGTGCCAGCAGCTGGGTGAACACCGGGGAGCTGTTTTTT

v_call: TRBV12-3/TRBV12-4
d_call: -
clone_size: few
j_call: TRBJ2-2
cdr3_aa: CASSLEPLRPLFF
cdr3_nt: TGTGCCAGCAGTTTAGAACCCCTTCGGCCCCTGTTTTTT

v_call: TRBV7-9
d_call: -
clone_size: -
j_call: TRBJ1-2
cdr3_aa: CASSLGLPDGYTF
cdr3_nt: TGTGCCAGCAGCTTAGGACTCCCTGATGGCTACACCTTC

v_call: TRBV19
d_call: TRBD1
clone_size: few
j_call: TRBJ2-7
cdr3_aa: CASRSTGAGPREQYF
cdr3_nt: TGTGCCAGTAGATCCACAGGGGCCGGGCCCCGAGAGCAGTACTTC

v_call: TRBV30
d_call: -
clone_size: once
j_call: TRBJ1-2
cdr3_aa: CAWSGGRQLNYGYTF
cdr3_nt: TGTGCCTGGAGTGGGGGTCGACAGCTCAACTATGGCTACACCTTC

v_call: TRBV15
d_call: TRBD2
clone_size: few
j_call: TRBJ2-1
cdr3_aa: CATSRGIAGSYNEQFF
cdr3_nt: TGTGCCACCAGCAGAGGAATAGCGGGGTCCTACAATGAGCAGTTCTTC

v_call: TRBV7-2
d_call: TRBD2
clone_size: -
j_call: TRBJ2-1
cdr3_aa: CASSLALAGNRNEQFF
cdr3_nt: TGTGCCAGCAGCTTAGCACTAGCGGGAAATAGGAATGAGCAGTTCTTC